This is a list of T cell receptor beta chains from one sample in a study of control samples from healthy donors and cancer patients. TCRdb's copy holds only in-frame clones and misses some; the assay was immunoSEQ multiplex PCR. The table lists 170,000 or so clones, almost 90% of them singletons, with roughly 1.3% in the top ten. Sequencing was carried out using blood. All receptors come from a woman in her 50s in good health. The CDR3 runs from the conserved cysteine through the conserved F or W. A D gene is named only where the DNA matches it firmly. Clone size is shown for a subset of rows, as once, few, many or a class of expanded clone.

CDR3 protein: CASSPKGGSGRDRGYNEQFF
CDR3 DNA: TGCGCCAGCAGCCCAAAAGGGGGTAGCGGGAGAGATCGGGGGTACAATGAGCAGTTCTTC
clone size: -
V gene: TRBV5-1
D gene: TRBD2
J gene: TRBJ2-1

CDR3 protein: CAISGQGGSSGNTIYF
CDR3 DNA: TGTGCCATCAGTGGTCAGGGTGGAAGTTCTGGAAACACCATATATTTT
clone size: once
V gene: TRBV10-3
D gene: -
J gene: TRBJ1-3

CDR3 protein: CASLTTGDTEAFF
CDR3 DNA: TGTGCCAGCTTGACCACAGGGGACACTGAAGCTTTCTTT
clone size: -
V gene: TRBV6-5
D gene: TRBD1
J gene: TRBJ1-1

CDR3 protein: CASSLAGGPGNQPQHF
CDR3 DNA: TGTGCCAGCAGCTTAGCGGGGGGGCCCGGCAATCAGCCCCAGCATTTT
clone size: once
V gene: TRBV7-8
D gene: -
J gene: TRBJ1-5

CDR3 protein: CASSQGTPTNEKLFF
CDR3 DNA: TGTGCCAGCAGCCAAGGAACACCAACTAATGAAAAACTGTTTTTT
clone size: -
V gene: TRBV3-1/TRBV3-2
D gene: -
J gene: TRBJ1-4

CDR3 protein: CASRGRDRPYGYTF
CDR3 DNA: TGTGCCAGCAGGGGCCGGGACAGGCCCTATGGCTACACCTTC
clone size: -
V gene: TRBV28
D gene: TRBD1
J gene: TRBJ1-2

CDR3 protein: CASSTAGSNYGYTF
CDR3 DNA: TGTGCCAGTAGTACAGCCGGATCTAACTATGGCTACACCTTC
clone size: -
V gene: TRBV19
D gene: -
J gene: TRBJ1-2

CDR3 protein: CASSGLRGNGYTF
CDR3 DNA: TGTGCCAGCAGCGGGCTGAGGGGGAATGGCTACACCTTC
clone size: -
V gene: TRBV5-4
D gene: -
J gene: TRBJ1-2

CDR3 protein: CASSYRQLTTEAFF
CDR3 DNA: TGTGCCAGCAGCTATCGACAGCTTACGACCGAAGCTTTCTTT
clone size: once
V gene: TRBV11-2
D gene: -
J gene: TRBJ1-1

CDR3 protein: CASSQWDRAGYGYTF
CDR3 DNA: TGTGCCAGCAGTCAATGGGACAGGGCGGGGTATGGCTACACCTTC
clone size: -
V gene: TRBV2
D gene: TRBD1
J gene: TRBJ1-2

CDR3 protein: CAWPWGSEQYF
CDR3 DNA: TGTGCCTGGCCCTGGGGGAGCGAGCAGTACTTC
clone size: -
V gene: TRBV30
D gene: -
J gene: TRBJ2-7

CDR3 protein: CASSLEVFRAYEQYF
CDR3 DNA: TGTGCCAGCAGTTTAGAGGTTTTTAGGGCCTACGAGCAGTACTTC
clone size: -
V gene: TRBV28
D gene: -
J gene: TRBJ2-7

CDR3 protein: CASSQTSEAFF
CDR3 DNA: TGTGCCAGCAGCCAAACCAGTGAAGCTTTCTTT
clone size: -
V gene: TRBV3-1/TRBV3-2
D gene: -
J gene: TRBJ1-1

CDR3 protein: CAWTPLSSYNEQFF
CDR3 DNA: TGTGCCTGGACCCCACTCAGCTCCTACAATGAGCAGTTCTTC
clone size: -
V gene: TRBV30
D gene: -
J gene: TRBJ2-1

CDR3 protein: CASSLGQGVHEQFF
CDR3 DNA: TGTGCCAGCAGCTTAGGGCAGGGAGTACATGAGCAGTTCTTC
clone size: -
V gene: TRBV7-9
D gene: -
J gene: TRBJ2-1

CDR3 protein: CASSPRDNSKSYEQYF
CDR3 DNA: TGTGCCAGCAGCCCCCGGGACAATAGCAAATCCTACGAGCAGTACTTC
clone size: -
V gene: TRBV11-1
D gene: -
J gene: TRBJ2-7

CDR3 protein: CASSLTYNSPLHF
CDR3 DNA: TGTGCCAGCAGTTTAACATATAATTCACCCCTCCACTTT
clone size: -
V gene: TRBV27
D gene: -
J gene: TRBJ1-6

CDR3 protein: CAWSSSGGAREQFF
CDR3 DNA: TGTGCCTGGAGTTCTAGCGGGGGGGCACGTGAGCAGTTCTTC
clone size: -
V gene: TRBV30
D gene: TRBD2
J gene: TRBJ2-1

CDR3 protein: CASSFQGSDSPLHF
CDR3 DNA: TGCGCCAGCAGCTTTCAGGGATCGGATTCACCCCTCCACTTT
clone size: -
V gene: TRBV5-1
D gene: -
J gene: TRBJ1-6

CDR3 protein: CASSSDRLSYEQYF
CDR3 DNA: TGTGCCAGCAGCTCGGACAGACTCTCCTACGAGCAGTACTTC
clone size: -
V gene: TRBV11-2
D gene: -
J gene: TRBJ2-7

CDR3 protein: CASSQDSLNSPISYGYTF
CDR3 DNA: TGTGCCAGCAGCCAAGATTCGTTGAACAGCCCGATTTCCTATGGCTACACCTTC
clone size: few
V gene: TRBV3-1/TRBV3-2
D gene: -
J gene: TRBJ1-2

CDR3 protein: CASSALSGRATDTQYF
CDR3 DNA: TGTGCCAGCAGTGCCCTTAGCGGGAGGGCCACAGATACGCAGTATTTT
clone size: -
V gene: TRBV6-2/TRBV6-3
D gene: TRBD2
J gene: TRBJ2-3

CDR3 protein: CSASLISGGGAEQYF
CDR3 DNA: TGCAGTGCTAGTTTGATTAGTGGGGGGGGCGCCGAGCAGTACTTC
clone size: -
V gene: TRBV20-1
D gene: -
J gene: TRBJ2-7

CDR3 protein: CASSVLDTEAFF
CDR3 DNA: TGTGCCAGCAGCGTATTGGACACTGAAGCTTTCTTT
clone size: -
V gene: TRBV9
D gene: -
J gene: TRBJ1-1

CDR3 protein: CSVEGDGYTF
CDR3 DNA: TGCAGCGTTGAGGGCGATGGCTACACCTTC
clone size: -
V gene: TRBV29-1
D gene: -
J gene: TRBJ1-2

CDR3 protein: CASSTQVAAGELFF
CDR3 DNA: TGTGCCAGTAGTACTCAGGTTGCTGCCGGGGAGCTGTTTTTT
clone size: -
V gene: TRBV19
D gene: -
J gene: TRBJ2-2

CDR3 protein: CATETRAVPGELFF
CDR3 DNA: TGTGCCACCGAGACCCGGGCCGTCCCCGGGGAGCTGTTTTTT
clone size: -
V gene: TRBV5-4
D gene: -
J gene: TRBJ2-2